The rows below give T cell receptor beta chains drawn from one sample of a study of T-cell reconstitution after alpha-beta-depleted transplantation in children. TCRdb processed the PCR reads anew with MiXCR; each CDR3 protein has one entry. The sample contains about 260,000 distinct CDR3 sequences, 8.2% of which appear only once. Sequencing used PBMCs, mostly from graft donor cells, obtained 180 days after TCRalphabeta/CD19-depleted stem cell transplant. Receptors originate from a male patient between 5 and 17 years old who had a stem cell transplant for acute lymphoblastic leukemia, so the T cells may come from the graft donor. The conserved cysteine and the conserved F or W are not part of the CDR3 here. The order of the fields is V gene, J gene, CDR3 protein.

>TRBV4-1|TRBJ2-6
ASSQDTGTGGANVLT
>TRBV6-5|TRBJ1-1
ASSYSYSLNTEAF
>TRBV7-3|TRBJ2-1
ASSSWEGDHNEQF
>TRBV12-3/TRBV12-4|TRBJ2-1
ASSLVIGPSSYNEQF
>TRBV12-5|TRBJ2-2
ASGLPRSTAVNTGELF
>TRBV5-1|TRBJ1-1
ASSLARGGAEAF
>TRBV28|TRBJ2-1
ASSAAAFSNEQF
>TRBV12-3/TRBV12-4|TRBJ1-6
ASSSNNSPLH
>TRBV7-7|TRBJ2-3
AGSPGGDTQY
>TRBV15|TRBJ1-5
ATSRLPDRFNQPQH
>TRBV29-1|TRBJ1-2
SVVTGSEGYT
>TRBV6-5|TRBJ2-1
ASSPGTRAIHEQF
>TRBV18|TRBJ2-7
ASSPRDSSYEQY
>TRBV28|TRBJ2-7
ASSPDRVGTYEQY
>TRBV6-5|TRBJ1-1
ASSYGVGGVSNTEAF
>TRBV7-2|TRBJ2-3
ASSLVPGLAGGRSTDTQY